This TCR beta chain derives from a study of blood T cell repertoires in COVID-19. At the level of the study: Samples representing acute and convalescent COVID-19 were sourced from the United States, Italy and Spain. PBMCs, B-cell-depleted T cells, or T cells were the source of the cDNA or gDNA that made up the material.

In the study's own analysis: Amplification of reference gene primers was used by the study to estimate nucleated cell counts. Sequencing used immunoSEQ multiplex PCR; TCRdb keeps in-frame clones, though not all of them. D and trimming come from the DNA, and the V and J calls and clone size come from that table. This sample has some 110,000 clones, with roughly 80% found just once. The CDR3 sequence is 17 residues long. Per germline, CDR1 LNHDA and CDR2 SQIVND (reference sequence). Trimming stripped 0 bases from V and 4 bases from J, with 18 bases between. The rearrangement joins TRBV19 to TRBJ1-1; D gene ambiguous. The clonotype comes from a man in his 70s with acute or convalescent COVID-19. The specimen sequenced was peripheral blood. Here the CDR3 DNA reads TGTGCCAGTAGTATAGATCTATGGGTGGGCGCGGGCACTGAAGCTTTCTTT. It codes for CASSIDLWVGAGTEAFF.